This T cell receptor (beta chain) was profiled in a study of T-cell memory formation after mild COVID-19. Notes on the study in general: Day 37-peaking second-wave clones had unconfirmed SARS-CoV-2 specificity.

TCRdb re-derived calls from the 5' RACE reads in MiXCR, one entry per CDR3 protein. Here the sample spans some 300,000 distinct CDR3 sequences, approximately 19% being singletons. This CDR3 spans 14 amino acids. Germline CDR1 MNHEY, CDR2 SVGEGT. V lost 6 bases, J lost 7 bases, and 7 bases stayed unmatched. This clonotype appeared many times. Its antigen is not identified. Sequenced sample: PBMCs or a T cell subset sorted from them (not recorded which). The chain recombines TRBV6-2 or TRBV6-3 with TRBJ1-5; TRBD1 agrees at 9 bases. The receptor was derived from a man between 18 and 35 years old who had mild COVID-19 (a few samples of this study predate the infection). Cell type and time point are not known. The CDR3 loop is CASSRTGEPQPQHF. The DNA of the CDR3 is TGTGCCAGCAGCCGGACAGGGGAACCCCAGCCCCAGCATTTT.